The source of this TCR beta chain is a study of T cell responses to AZD1222 COVID-19 vaccine. Overall study: Both about-4-week and about-12-week second-dose recipients were combined. Study conclusions and caveats: Donors were largely white British and mainly female; clonal diversity was possibly underestimated. Targeting of unmutated variant regions was reportedly seen in nearly half of spike-specific TCRs. It was only after the peak T cell response that any repertoires were sampled.

This CDR3 is 16 amino acids long. Trimming removed 3 bases from V and 5 bases from J; junction bases left unmatched: 10. Germline CDR1 reads SGDLS; CDR2 reads YYNGEE. The protocol was immunoSEQ multiplex PCR, while the TCRdb copy is restricted to in-frame clones and leaves out a portion. Of about 110,000 clones in the sample, 92% were seen once. For this clone: What it binds is not known.

The clonotype originates from an adult in good health. This chain uses TRBV9 with TRBJ2-5, with 10 bases matching TRBD2. This specimen consisted of peripheral blood, obtained on day 0 of AZD1222 vaccination. CDR3 sequence reads: CASSDRSGGFGETQYF. The DNA for the CDR3 is TGTGCCAGCAGCGACCGTAGCGGGGGGTTCGGGGAGACCCAGTACTTC.